This TCR beta chain came from a study of neurological immune-mediated disorders. This CDR3 is built from 16 residues. Trimming took 1 base from V and 4 from J, leaving 16 bases between them. The germline V gene encodes CDR1 LNHNV and CDR2 YYDKDF (reference sequence). The cDNA came from 5'RACE, which used 10-nucleotide random UMIs. In TCRdb, the 5' RACE reads were re-called with MiXCR into one record per CDR3 protein. Altogether 40,000 to 50,000 distinct CDR3 sequences are present, 2% to 3% being singletons, with the ten largest covering less than 15%. This clonotype showed up many times. This TCR was recovered from a man aged 25-45 years with multiple sclerosis. Sequencing was performed on PBMCs. The chain recombines TRBV15 with TRBJ2-5, with a possible D match to TRBD2 (6 bases). This CDR3 is CATSRVGGKPTETQYF. The CDR3 nucleotides read TGTGCCACCAGCAGAGTCGGGGGAAAACCAACAGAGACCCAGTACTTC.